This TCR beta chain was documented in a study of shared clonotypes between healthy human individuals. About the research overall: The people who gave samples were a couple of women and three men aged 18 to 49.

Points from the study as a whole: Non-shared clonotypes displayed generation probabilities falling below those of clonotypes present in all four donors.

The CDR3 spans 14 residues. Germline V lookup: CDR1 MNHNS, CDR2 SASEGT. The V end lost 1 base, the J end lost 7 bases, and 14 bases lay between the germline ends. Turning to this clone: No antigen is known for it.

Naive CD8 cells were CD45RO-negative, positively selected for CCR7, excluding terminally differentiated effector memory CD45RA+ cells. The assay was carried out at the deep level. Assay used: immunoSEQ multiplex PCR; TCRdb lists only in-frame clones, some missing. The sample holds some 1,900,000 clones; about 95% are singletons and the top ten take 1.2%. This TCR was sampled from a man aged 18 to 29 in good health. Sequenced sample: naive CD8+ T cells sorted from blood. The chain is built from TRBV6-1 and TRBJ2-7, with a weak D call TRBD1 (6 bases). The CDR3 protein is CASSEEGQWREQYF. The CDR3 nucleotides read TGTGCCAGCAGTGAAGAGGGACAATGGAGGGAGCAGTACTTC.